Below are 22 T cell receptor beta chains sequenced from a single sample in a study of cytomegalovirus exposure and HLA in healthy donors listed by TCRdb under 2017. Library generation was performed with the immunoSEQ multiplex PCR assay. Drawn from immuneACCESS, this table holds only the in-frame rearrangements with V and J called that TCRdb kept. Clones are partly lost; checked studies trace under half to an unresolved V gene and leave the rest unexplained. The sample table holds over 200,000 clones, of which roughly 80% were seen once. Of the sample, 5.5% to 6.5% is held by the ten largest clones. The sequencing input was PBMCs. Receptor source: a woman under 30 in good health and CMV-seronegative.

The CDR3 DNA reads TGTGCCAGCAGCGTGGGCGGCGGTAGCGGGAGTGAGACCCAGTACTTC. Amino acids: CASSVGGGSGSETQYF. The chain employs TRBV9 and TRBJ2-5; 9 bases match TRBD2. Germline CDR1 reads SGDLS; CDR2 reads YYNGEE. The trim removed 2 bases at V and 5 bases at J, leaving 10 bases unmatched. The CDR3 length is 16 residues.

The CDR3 reads CATSRPSRGTEAFF. The CDR3 coding sequence is TGTGCCACCAGTAGGCCTTCGAGAGGCACTGAAGCTTTCTTT. V gene TRBV15 combines with J gene TRBJ1-1; D not certain. This CDR3 comprises 14 residues. V gave up 6 bases and J gave up 4 bases, with 15 bases separating them. Germline values: CDR1 LNHNV, CDR2 YYDKDF (reference sequence).

The V and J genes are TRBV2 and TRBJ2-3, with 10 bases identical to TRBD1. The ends lost 6 bases at V and 1 base at J; junction bases unmatched: 7. Germline CDR1 SNHLY, CDR2 FYNNEI. The CDR3 totals 16 residues. CDR3 DNA: TGTGCCAGCAGCGCTGAGACAGGGGGCGGCACAGATACGCAGTATTTT. This gives the protein CASSAETGGGTDTQYF.

The chain combines TRBV10-3 with TRBJ1-1; D remains unclear. CDR1 ENHRY and CDR2 SYGVKD come from the germline V gene. The CDR3 runs to 13 residues. Deletions cut 6 bases from V and 3 bases from J, with 11 bases between. In DNA, the CDR3 is TGTGCCATCAGCGCACAGCCCTACACTGAAGCTTTCTTT. This gives the protein CAISAQPYTEAFF.

This chain links TRBV5-1 with TRBJ2-7; 9 nucleotides match TRBD1. J lost 7 bases, V lost 4 bases, and 6 bases had no gene match. The CDR3 totals 13 residues. The V gene's germline CDR1 is SGHRS and CDR2 YFSETQ. The CDR3 coding sequence is TGCGCCAGCAGCCGGGACAGGGCGAGGGAGCAGTACTTC. Amino acids: CASSRDRAREQYF.

The CDR3 bases are TGTGCCAGCAGTCCCGCGACAGCCAGTAGTGAAAAACTGTTTTTT. Protein sequence: CASSPATASSEKLFF. V is TRBV28 and J is TRBJ1-4; a possible D gene is TRBD1 (5 bases). The ends were cut back, 5 bases at V and 7 bases at J, with 17 bases in the middle. The CDR3 totals 15 residues. Germline loops: CDR1 MDHEN, CDR2 SYDVKM. The variable domain in full, with the rest retrieved from reference TRBV28 and TRBJ1-4, is DVKVTQSSRYLVKRTGEKVFLECVQDMDHENMFWYRQDPGLGLRLIYFSYDVKMKEKGDIPEGYSVSREKKERFSLILESASTNQTSMYLCASSPATASSEKLFFGSGTQLSVL.

The table lists this clone with many counts. This chain links TRBV6-4 with TRBJ2-3; the match to TRBD2 covers 9 bases. Unmatched junction bases numbered 0, after V lost 8 bases and J lost 0 bases. CDR3 length: 13 residues. CDR1 and CDR2 from the germline V gene are MRHNA and SNTAGT. As DNA, the CDR3 is TGTGCCAGCGGGACTAGCAGCACAGATACGCAGTATTTT. Its translation is CASGTSSTDTQYF.

The chain combines TRBV5-1 with TRBJ1-2; unclear D gene. The germline CDR1 and CDR2 sequences are SGHRS and YFSETQ. V lost 0 bases and J lost 0, with 9 bases in between. The CDR3 loop spans 15 amino acids. The CDR3 loop is CASSLGWGSNYGYTF. The CDR3 nucleotides are TGCGCCAGCAGCTTGGGGTGGGGATCTAACTATGGCTACACCTTC.

Turning to this clone: This specimen includes other DNA sequences encoding the same CDR3. The rearrangement links TRBV6-1 to TRBJ1-5; a weak D match, TRBD1 (5 bases). In germline, CDR1 is MNHNS, CDR2 SASEGT. Trimming took 11 bases from V and 1 from J, leaving 12 bases between them. The CDR3 length is 13 residues. The CDR3: CASGTESNQPQHF. CDR3 nucleotide sequence: TGTGCCTCGGGGACGGAAAGCAATCAGCCCCAGCATTTT.

This sequence joins TRBV27 and TRBJ1-1; D is undetermined. V lost 5 bases and J lost 11, with 21 bases in between. Germline assignment: CDR1 MNHEY and CDR2 SMNVEV (reference sequence). The CDR3 runs 14 residues. The CDR3 sequence is CASSLQLGQTGAFF. The CDR3 DNA is TGTGCCAGCAGTCTACAGTTAGGGCAGACGGGGGCTTTCTTT.

V usage is TRBV15 and J usage is TRBJ1-5; D remains ambiguous. The CDR3 sequence is 15 residues long. Germline values: CDR1 LNHNV, CDR2 YYDKDF (reference sequence). V lost 4 bases and J lost 0, with 10 bases in between. The CDR3 loop is CATSTRADSNQPQHF. The CDR3 coding sequence is TGTGCCACCAGCACTCGGGCAGATAGCAATCAGCCCCAGCATTTT.

The chain carries TRBV4-1 and TRBJ2-7, with D uncertain. The CDR3 consists of 17 residues. Trimming stripped 1 base from V and 12 bases from J, with 28 bases between. From germline, CDR1 is MGHRA and CDR2 YSYEKL. The CDR3 reads CASSQAPAAVSMKRRYF. CDR3 nucleotide sequence: TGCGCCAGCAGCCAAGCCCCGGCGGCGGTTTCAATGAAGAGGCGGTACTTC.

CDR3 sequence: CASSAGSLLVHGYTF. The CDR3 DNA follows: TGTGCCAGCAGTGCTGGCTCCTTGTTGGTCCATGGCTACACCTTC. The J gene is TRBJ1-2, the V gene TRBV2; D uncertain. Trimming removed 4 bases from V and 6 bases from J, with 18 bases in between. Germline CDR1 and CDR2: SNHLY and FYNNEI. This CDR3 comprises 15 residues. Full variable domain (outside the CDR3, taken from reference TRBV2 and TRBJ1-2): EPEVTQTPSHQVTQMGQEVILRCVPISNHLYFYWYRQILGQKVEFLVSFYNNEISEKSEIFDDQFSVERPDGSNFTLKIRSTKLEDSAMYFCASSAGSLLVHGYTFGSGTRLTVV.

This chain joins TRBV30 and TRBJ2-1, with 7 bases identical to TRBD2. The CDR3 is made up of 15 amino acids. Germline trimming cut 4 bases from V and 13 bases from J; bases unmatched to any gene: 19. Germline CDR1 and CDR2: GTSNPN and SVGIG (reference sequence). DNA of the CDR3: TGTGCCTGGACCGCGGGCACTCACAAGGGCGGGGGTCAGTTCTTC. It yields the protein CAWTAGTHKGGGQFF.

The rearrangement links TRBV25-1 to TRBJ2-5; 12 bases align to TRBD2. J gave up 5 bases and V 2 bases, and 6 bases lay outside the gene matches. Germline values: CDR1 MGHDK, CDR2 SYGVNS. The CDR3 consists of 16 residues. In DNA, the CDR3 is TGTGCCAGCAGTGAAGGAGGTACTAGCGGGAGGGAGACCCAGTACTTC. Protein product: CASSEGGTSGRETQYF.

This rearrangement joins TRBV7-9 to TRBJ1-1; a possible D gene is TRBD1 (5 bases). Germline V lookup: CDR1 SEHNR, CDR2 FQNEAQ (reference sequence). The CDR3 is 15 residues long. The V end lost 5 bases, the J end lost 5 bases, and 18 bases lay between the germline ends. CDR3 in amino acids: CASSAGDGRRTEAFF. CDR3 nucleotides: TGTGCCAGCAGCGCCGGGGACGGCAGAAGGACTGAAGCTTTCTTT.

The chain is built from TRBV4-2 and TRBJ1-5, with 7 bases identical to TRBD1. The germline gives CDR1 LGHNA, CDR2 YNFKEQ. This CDR3 contains 14 residues. V trimming: 5 bases; J trimming: 2 bases; junction bases outside the gene matches: 3. The CDR3 nucleotides are TGTGCCAGCAGCAAAGGACAGGGCAATCAGCCCCAGCATTTT. Protein product: CASSKGQGNQPQHF.

The V and J genes are TRBV6-5 and TRBJ2-7, with 9 bases fitting TRBD1. The CDR3 is 15 residues long. V shed 4 bases, J shed 4 bases, and the junction held 8 bases outside the gene matches. The V gene's germline CDR1 is MNHEY and CDR2 SVGAGI. CDR3 sequence reads: CASSSPGTGRYEQYF. DNA for the CDR3: TGTGCCAGCAGTTCCCCCGGGACAGGGCGATACGAGCAGTACTTC.

This clone was seen repeatedly, ten times or more. The chain combines TRBV6-6 with TRBJ2-3, with a possible D match to TRBD2 (6 bases). The CDR3 is 12 amino acids. Germline V gene data show CDR1 as MNHNY and CDR2 as SVGAGI (reference sequence). The V end lost 6 bases, the J end lost 6 bases, and 10 bases lay between the germline ends. CDR3 sequence reads: CASSWAGDTQYF. The CDR3 nucleotides are TGTGCCAGCAGCTGGGCGGGGGATACGCAGTATTTT.

The chain has TRBV4-1 and TRBJ1-5; D call uncertain. This CDR3 has 13 residues. The V end lost 1 base, the J end lost 5 bases, and 6 bases lay between the germline ends. Per the germline V gene, CDR1 is MGHRA and CDR2 is YSYEKL. CDR3 sequence (DNA): TGCGCCAGCAGCCAAGGGCGGGATCAGCCCCAGCATTTT. It specifies CASSQGRDQPQHF.

The chain has TRBV28 and TRBJ1-1; a weak D match, TRBD1 (5 bases). Germline V lookup: CDR1 MDHEN, CDR2 SYDVKM. V dropped 6 bases and J dropped 9 bases, with 20 bases sitting between them. This CDR3 has 14 amino acids. The CDR3 DNA is TGTGCCAGCAGATTAGGGGCGGATGGGATTAAAGCTTTCTTT. It specifies CASRLGADGIKAFF.

The DNA for the CDR3 is TGTGCCAGCAGCGTCGGCACCGGGGAGCTGTTTTTT. Protein product: CASSVGTGELFF. The chain couples TRBV7-3 to TRBJ2-2; D gene uncertain. CDR1 and CDR2 from the germline V gene are SGHTA and FQGTGA. The CDR3 loop spans 12 amino acids. The germline V and J ends were trimmed by 5 bases and 4 bases, with 5 bases remaining between them.